The sequence of this TCR beta chain was determined in a study of blood T cell repertoires in COVID-19. About the study: Specimens from acute and convalescent COVID-19 originated in the United States, Italy and Spain. T cells, B-cell-depleted T cells, or PBMCs provided the cDNA or gDNA that served as material.

The CDR3 loop spans 13 amino acids. Per the germline V gene, CDR1 is SGHVS and CDR2 is FNYEAQ. With 8 bases removed from V and 0 bases from J, the gap between germline ends came to 8 bases. Seattle patient enrollment occurred during active infection, with longitudinal follow-up thereafter. In the original analysis: Estimation of nucleated cell counts was performed using reference gene primer amplification. Profiled with immunoSEQ multiplex PCR; TCRdb holds only in-frame clones, not every one. V, J and clone size derive from that table, while D and trimming were established from the DNA sequence. Among hundreds of thousands of clones listed, about 86% were seen once.

Sequencing was performed on peripheral blood. The chain links TRBV7-6 to TRBJ1-3; D gene unclear. This TCR was recovered from a woman aged 70-85 years with COVID-19, enrolled during active disease. The CDR3 spells CASSPLSGNTIYF. The CDR3 DNA reads TGTGCCAGCTCCCCTCTCTCTGGAAACACCATATATTTT.